This T cell receptor beta chain was identified during a study of Graves' ophthalmopathy and Graves' hyperthyroidism listed by TCRdb under 2018. The study in broad terms: Peripheral blood samples were taken at the time of initial diagnosis, before any treatment was given. The study used signatures of the TCR beta repertoire to tell Graves' ophthalmopathy apart from Graves' hyperthyroidism and to predict which patients would progress to ophthalmopathy. In total, around 140 blood samples were TCR-sequenced: 43 ophthalmopathy, 75 hyperthyroidism and about 17 hyperthyroidism-to-ophthalmopathy patients. A discovery set of 95 to 100 patients (43 ophthalmopathy, 60 or so stable hyperthyroidism) was enrolled to explore V-J signatures distinguishing ophthalmopathy from hyperthyroidism. An independent validation cohort was composed of 18 to 20 hyperthyroidism patients and 17 patients who later progressed from hyperthyroidism to ophthalmopathy. In five or six hyperthyroidism patients, the T-cell repertoire of thyroid tissue was compared with the T-cell repertoire of blood. Once sampling was done, hyperthyroidism patients were given methimazole at a starting dose of 30 mg daily, while ophthalmopathy patients were given high-dose intravenous methylprednisolone. For training and testing, the 95 to 100 patients in the discovery cohort were randomly divided in a 7:3 ratio.

Results the study describes overall, beyond this receptor: Sample size was not statistically predetermined, and group allocation was not concealed from the investigators. In validation, the model predicted ophthalmopathy progression with about 70% sensitivity and around 72% specificity; about a dozen predicted patients were CT-confirmed with GO in a median of around 6.5 months. Most expanded thyroid clonotypes with a frequency above 0.001 also appeared in blood, which suggests that blood repertoires may reflect the immune response in the thyroid. In cross-validation, the 13-signature model distinguished ophthalmopathy from stable hyperthyroidism with around 90% sensitivity and about 81% specificity, while in the test set the corresponding values were about 80% and 75%.

For repertoire sequencing, TCR beta CDR3 regions were amplified from RNA transcripts. A first-round RT-PCR used HTBI primers with the Qiagen OneStep RT-PCR kit, followed by a second-round multiplex PCR, size selection and purification. Libraries were sequenced paired-end with 100 bp reads on an Illumina HiSeq2000. As for the authors' bioinformatics: SOAPnuke was used to process the reads, throwing out any read that had adapters, had uncalled bases, had a mean Phred below 15, or lacked an exact constant-primer or identifier match. High-quality paired reads were merged with COPE v1.2.5. Unique nucleotide sequences were defined as clonotypes and aligned to IMGT TRB V, D and J references using MiTCR v1.1. Only V-J combinations with frequency above 0.0001 were analysed, covering about 99% of repertoires. A TCR clonal expansion and chaos score per V-J combination was defined as the ratio of F50 clonal expansion to chaos observed in the TCRdist matrix. Welch's t-statistics and random forest were used to reduce the features to some 13 V-J combinations, which were then used as input to a naive Bayes classifier. The Morisita-Horn index was used to measure how similar the thyroid and blood repertoires were. The public reads were run again by TCRdb, first through fastp at Q25 and then through MiXCR, and only productive beta chains were kept. Here each entry gathers all rows of one CDR3 protein and keeps the most common genes and DNA. TCRdb's processing, not the study's, gives the V and J calls here. The sample includes under 800,000 distinct CDR3 sequences, with about 20% observed a single time. The top ten clonotypes cover approximately 7% of the sample.

In regard to this clonotype: This receptor's antigen is unknown. No per-base quality is available; no much larger clone lies one base away.

The germline V and J ends show losses of 4 bases and 3 bases respectively, and no gene match explains 4 bases of the junction. The CDR3 covers 16 residues, taking in both the cysteine and the phenylalanine. This entry keeps only the CDR3 DNA: 48 bases, framed from base 1. The germline V gene encodes CDR1 KGHDR and CDR2 SFDVKD. Hyperthyroidism was defined as stable when no progression to ophthalmopathy occurred within 18 months of follow-up. The hyperthyroidism patients were 18 to 65 years old and newly diagnosed, with a disease duration of less than 2 months. Anyone with other autoimmune diseases, uncontrolled infections, pregnancy or lactation was excluded from the study. Clinical symptoms, serum thyroxine, TRAb, thyroid ultrasound and orbital computed tomography formed the basis of the diagnosis. Using Ficoll-Paque density gradient centrifugation, PBMCs were isolated from 10 ml of fresh peripheral blood. Total RNA was extracted using Trizol reagent, and RNA quality was checked on an Agilent 2100 Bioanalyzer.

This TCR derives from a woman between 18 and 29 years old with stable Graves' hyperthyroidism. Some clones in this sample may be carry-over from other donors' samples. Donor details come from another sample of the same person, matched by shared clones. The chain is made from TRBV24-1 and TRBJ2-2; a stretch of 10 junction bases matches TRBD1. The sample taken for sequencing was peripheral blood. In nucleotide form, the sequence is TGTGCCACCAGTGACTATGGGACAGGGGACACCGGGGAGCTGTTTTTT. Its protein is CATSDYGTGDTGELFF.